Shown below are 14 T cell receptor beta chains from a single sample sequenced in a study of human T cells and chemical hapten exposure. The time point here: patch test 1, 2 weeks after DPC sensitization. Treatment: therapeutic diphenylcyclopropenone sensitization with weekly scalp DPC. TCRdb reprocessed the RACE reads with MiXCR, giving one entry per CDR3 protein. The repertoire includes 150,000 to 200,000 distinct CDR3 sequences, roughly 15% of them detected once, and 1.5% to 2% sits in the top ten. The sequenced sample was whole blood, obtained in connection with sensitization to the hapten diphenylcyclopropenone (DPC). Source of these receptors: a woman younger than 45 with alopecia areata. Some clones in this sample may be carry-over from other donors' samples.

This clonotype was observed a few times. V and J are TRBV5-1 and TRBJ2-7; 7 nucleotides agree with TRBD2. CDR1 is SGHRS and CDR2 is YFSETQ in the germline V gene. The J segment lost 2 bases and the V segment lost 0 bases, leaving 11 bases of the junction unmatched. The CDR3 extends over 17 amino acids. In DNA, the CDR3 is TGCGCCAGCAGCTTGGGGCCCTTCGGGACTATAACCTACGAGCAGTACTTC. It specifies CASSLGPFGTITYEQYF.

A few counts support this clonotype. The rearrangement joins TRBV7-9 to TRBJ2-7, with 7 bases that match TRBD1. CDR1 and CDR2 (germline): SEHNR, FQNEAQ (reference sequence). Unmatched junction bases numbered 11, after V lost 3 bases and J lost 6 bases. CDR3 length: 15 amino acids. The CDR3: CASSLSGDRDAEQYF. The CDR3 DNA follows: TGTGCCAGCAGCTTGAGCGGCGACAGGGATGCCGAGCAGTACTTC.

The chain has TRBV4-2 and TRBJ2-1; no definite D call. Trimming removed 1 base from V and 4 bases from J, with 14 bases in between. The CDR3 is 16 residues long. Germline lookup yields CDR1 LGHNA and CDR2 YNFKEQ. CDR3: CASSQGIAPEYNEQFF. The CDR3 DNA reads as TGTGCCAGCAGCCAAGGAATTGCTCCAGAGTACAATGAGCAGTTCTTC.

This chain connects TRBV7-9 to TRBJ2-1; D gene uncertain. Germline V gives CDR1 SEHNR, CDR2 FQNEAQ (reference sequence). This CDR3 is built from 13 residues. Trimming took 6 bases from V and 7 from J, leaving 13 bases between them. CDR3: CASRSQSSNEQFF. For the CDR3, the DNA is TGTGCCAGCAGGTCGCAGAGTTCGAATGAGCAGTTCTTC.

This clonotype was seen a few times. V gene TRBV27 combines with J gene TRBJ2-5; D is possibly TRBD2 (7 bases). Trimming removed 6 bases from V and 4 bases from J, with 21 bases in between. The CDR3 runs to 16 residues. CDR1 is MNHEY, CDR2 SMNVEV, per germline (reference sequence). Here the CDR3 reads CASRFIPSGGPETQYF. The DNA for the CDR3 is TGTGCCAGCAGATTTATTCCCTCCGGGGGGCCAGAGACCCAGTACTTC.

This clonotype has only a few counts. DNA of the CDR3: TGTGCCAGCAGTTCCCAGGCGGGGTGGATTTCCTACGAGCAGTACTTC. The encoded protein is CASSSQAGWISYEQYF. The rearrangement joins TRBV6-1 to TRBJ2-7, with D possibly TRBD2 on 6 matching bases. Between the trimmed V and J ends, which lost 5 bases and 1 base, there was a span of 18 bases. CDR3 size: 16 residues. Germline loops: CDR1 MNHNS, CDR2 SASEGT.

This clonotype was seen repeatedly, ten times or more. This rearrangement joins TRBV28 to TRBJ2-7; D gene ambiguous. The CDR3 has 12 residues. The germline CDR1 and CDR2 sequences are MDHEN and SYDVKM. V lost 1 base and J lost 2, with 3 bases in between. Here the CDR3 DNA reads TGTGCCAGCAGTTTATCCCCCTACGAGCAGTACTTC. This codes for CASSLSPYEQYF.

V is TRBV11-2 and J is TRBJ2-7; TRBD2 matches 7 bases. The junction had 8 bases not matched to a gene; V was cut back by 4 bases and J by 2 bases. Per germline, CDR1 SGHAT and CDR2 FQNNGV. The CDR3 runs to 15 residues. CDR3 sequence: CASSSLANKPYEQYF. The CDR3 coding sequence is TGTGCCAGCAGCTCACTAGCGAACAAGCCCTACGAGCAGTACTTC.

This chain joins TRBV12-5 and TRBJ2-5; 12 bases line up with TRBD2. With 5 bases clipped from V and 2 bases from J, the junction kept 12 bases outside the gene matches. Germline CDR1 is LGHNT and CDR2 is FRNRAP. CDR3 length: 18 residues. CDR3 sequence: CASGTDLLLAGGQETQYF. CDR3 bases: TGTGCTAGTGGTACGGACCTCTTACTAGCGGGGGGACAAGAGACCCAGTACTTC.

Only a few counts were recorded for this clonotype. The chain has TRBV6-2 or TRBV6-3 and TRBJ2-2; the match to TRBD2 covers 9 bases. Germline lookup yields CDR1 MNHEY and CDR2 SVGEGT. The CDR3 extends over 15 amino acids. The trim removed 6 bases at V and 1 base at J, leaving 3 bases unmatched. The CDR3 coding sequence is TGTGCCAGCAGCCGCGGGGGGGTGAACACCGGGGAGCTGTTTTTT. This sequence encodes CASSRGGVNTGELFF.

The genes are TRBV19 and TRBJ2-3; the match to TRBD1 covers 7 bases. The V gene end was trimmed by 7 bases and the J gene end by 2 bases; junction bases not matched to a gene: 9. Germline V gene sequence: CDR1 LNHDA, CDR2 SQIVND (reference sequence). There are 15 residues in the CDR3. This chain's CDR3 is CASTTSGQPTDTQYF. CDR3 nucleotides: TGTGCCAGTACCACGTCGGGACAGCCCACAGATACGCAGTATTTT.

This sequence joins TRBV5-1 and TRBJ2-5; D is ambiguous. Germline V gene lookup returns CDR1 SGHRS and CDR2 YFSETQ. V was trimmed by 0 bases and J by 5 bases, leaving 5 bases between them. The length of the CDR3 is 12 residues. In DNA form, the CDR3 reads TGCGCCAGCAGCTTGGATAGCGAGACCCAGTACTTC. Encoded protein: CASSLDSETQYF.

This clonotype was counted only a few times. The rearrangement uses TRBV7-2 and TRBJ1-5; no clear D. Germline assignment: CDR1 SGHTA and CDR2 FQGNSA. CDR3 length: 13 amino acids. V lost 1 base and J 5 bases, leaving 6 bases between the germline ends. CDR3 sequence: CASSLGPYQPQHF. The CDR3 DNA sequence: TGTGCCAGCAGCTTAGGCCCTTATCAGCCCCAGCATTTT.

This clonotype appeared a few times. This chain links TRBV27 with TRBJ2-6, with unresolved D. The CDR3 has 17 residues. Germline V gene lookup returns CDR1 MNHEY and CDR2 SMNVEV (reference sequence). V was trimmed by 6 bases and J by 4 bases, leaving 19 bases between them. The CDR3 spells CASSNLPAGSGANVLTF. CDR3 coding DNA: TGTGCCAGCAGCAACCTCCCTGCAGGTTCGGGGGCCAACGTCCTGACTTTC.